This T cell receptor beta chain originates from a study of blood T cell repertoires in COVID-19. Whole-study context: PBMCs, B-cell-depleted T cells, or T cells provided the cDNA or gDNA that made up the material.

In the original processing: Researchers report that nucleated cell counts were estimated from reference gene primer amplification. Sequencing was performed with immunoSEQ multiplex PCR; in TCRdb, only in-frame clones are kept and a portion is missing. V and J calls and clone size are copied from that table; D and trimming were computed from the DNA. The table includes around 260,000 clones, over 75% detected once. The V and J ends lost 5 bases and 8 bases respectively, with 14 bases between them. The germline V gene encodes CDR1 SGHRS and CDR2 YFSETQ. This CDR3 comprises 13 residues. Sequenced sample: PBMCs or T cells enriched from blood (not recorded which). This TCR was recovered from a woman aged 25 to 45 who had recovered from COVID-19. V is TRBV5-1 and J is TRBJ2-1; D call uncertain. The CDR3 sequence: CASSRLASDEQFF. Written as DNA, the CDR3 is TGCGCCAGCAGTCGACTGGCTTCGGATGAGCAGTTCTTC.